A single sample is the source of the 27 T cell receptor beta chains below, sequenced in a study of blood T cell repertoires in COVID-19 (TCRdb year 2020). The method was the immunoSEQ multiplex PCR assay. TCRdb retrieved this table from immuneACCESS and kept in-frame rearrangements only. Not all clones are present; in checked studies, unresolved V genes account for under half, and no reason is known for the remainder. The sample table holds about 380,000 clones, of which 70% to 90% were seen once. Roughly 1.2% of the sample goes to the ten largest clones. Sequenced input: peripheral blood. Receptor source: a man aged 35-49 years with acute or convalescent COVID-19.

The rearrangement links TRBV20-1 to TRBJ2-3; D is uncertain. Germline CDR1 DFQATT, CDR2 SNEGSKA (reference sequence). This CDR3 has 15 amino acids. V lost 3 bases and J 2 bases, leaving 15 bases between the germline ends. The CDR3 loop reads CSASGVAANTDTQYF. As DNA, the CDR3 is TGCAGTGCTAGTGGAGTAGCCGCAAACACAGATACGCAGTATTTT.

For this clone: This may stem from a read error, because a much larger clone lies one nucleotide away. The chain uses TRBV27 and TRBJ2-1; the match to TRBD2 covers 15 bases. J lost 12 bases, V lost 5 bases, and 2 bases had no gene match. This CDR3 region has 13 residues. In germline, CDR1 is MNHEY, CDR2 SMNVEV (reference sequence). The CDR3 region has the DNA TGTGCCAGCAGTCCGGGACTAGCGGGAGGGCAGTTCTTC. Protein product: CASSPGLAGGQFF.

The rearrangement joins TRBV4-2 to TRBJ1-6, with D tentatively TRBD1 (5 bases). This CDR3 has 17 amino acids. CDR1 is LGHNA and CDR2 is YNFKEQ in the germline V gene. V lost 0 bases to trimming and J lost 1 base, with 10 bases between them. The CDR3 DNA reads TGTGCCAGCAGCCAAGACCATCAGGGTTCCTATAATTCACCCCTCCACTTT. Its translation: CASSQDHQGSYNSPLHF.

CDR3 protein: CSVIPRASSYNEQFF. CDR3 DNA: TGCAGCGTAATACCGCGGGCTAGCTCCTACAATGAGCAGTTCTTC. The chain employs TRBV29-1 and TRBJ2-1, with D perhaps matching TRBD2 (5 bases). This CDR3 has 15 amino acids. V was clipped by 6 bases and J by 0 bases, with 15 bases between them. Germline V gives CDR1 SQVTM, CDR2 ANQGSEA.

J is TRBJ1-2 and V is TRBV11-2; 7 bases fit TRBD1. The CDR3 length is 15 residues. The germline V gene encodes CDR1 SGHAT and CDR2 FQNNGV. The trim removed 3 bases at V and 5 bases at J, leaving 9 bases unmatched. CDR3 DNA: TGTGCCAGCAGCTTGGGAGACAGGGTCCCATATGGCTACACCTTC. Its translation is CASSLGDRVPYGYTF.

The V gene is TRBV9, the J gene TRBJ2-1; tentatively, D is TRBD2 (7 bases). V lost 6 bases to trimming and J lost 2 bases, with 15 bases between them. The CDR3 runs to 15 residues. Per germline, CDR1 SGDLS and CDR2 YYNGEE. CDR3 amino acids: CASNLGGLAYNEQFF. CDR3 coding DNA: TGTGCCAGCAACCTGGGGGGGCTGGCCTACAATGAGCAGTTCTTC.

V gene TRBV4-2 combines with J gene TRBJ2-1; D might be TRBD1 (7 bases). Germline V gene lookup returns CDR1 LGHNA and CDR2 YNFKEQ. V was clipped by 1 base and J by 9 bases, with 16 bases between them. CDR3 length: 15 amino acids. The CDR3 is CASSQVSWQGGEQFF. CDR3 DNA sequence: TGTGCCAGCAGCCAAGTAAGTTGGCAGGGGGGTGAGCAGTTCTTC.

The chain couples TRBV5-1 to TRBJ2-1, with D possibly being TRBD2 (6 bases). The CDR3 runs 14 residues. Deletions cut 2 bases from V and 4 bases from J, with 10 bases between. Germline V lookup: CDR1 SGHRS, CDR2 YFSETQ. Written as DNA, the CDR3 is TGCGCCAGCAGCTTCCGGGGGAGATACAATGAGCAGTTCTTC. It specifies CASSFRGRYNEQFF.

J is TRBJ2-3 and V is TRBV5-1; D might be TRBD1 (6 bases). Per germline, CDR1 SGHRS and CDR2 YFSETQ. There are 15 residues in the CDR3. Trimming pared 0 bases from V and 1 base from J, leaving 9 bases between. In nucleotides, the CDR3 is TGCGCCAGCAGCTTGGTTGGACAGCGCACAGATACGCAGTATTTT. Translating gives CASSLVGQRTDTQYF.

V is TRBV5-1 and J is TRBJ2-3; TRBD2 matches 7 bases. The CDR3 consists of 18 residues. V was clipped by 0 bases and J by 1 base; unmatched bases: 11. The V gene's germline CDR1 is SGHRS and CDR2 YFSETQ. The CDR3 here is CASSLAFGTTRRTDTQYF. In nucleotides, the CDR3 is TGCGCCAGCAGCTTGGCCTTCGGGACTACACGCCGCACAGATACGCAGTATTTT.

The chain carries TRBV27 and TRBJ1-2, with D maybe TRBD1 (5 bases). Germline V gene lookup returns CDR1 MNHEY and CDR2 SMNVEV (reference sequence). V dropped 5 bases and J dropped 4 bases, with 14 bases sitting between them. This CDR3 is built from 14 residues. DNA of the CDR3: TGTGCCAGCAGTATCGGGGGTATCACCTATGGCTACACCTTC. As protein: CASSIGGITYGYTF.

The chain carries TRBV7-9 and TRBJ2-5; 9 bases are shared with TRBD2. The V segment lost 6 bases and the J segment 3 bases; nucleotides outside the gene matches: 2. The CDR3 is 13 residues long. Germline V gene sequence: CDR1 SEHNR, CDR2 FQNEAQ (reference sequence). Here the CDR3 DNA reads TGTGCCAGCAGGCGGGGGGGCGAAGAGACCCAGTACTTC. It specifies CASRRGGEETQYF.

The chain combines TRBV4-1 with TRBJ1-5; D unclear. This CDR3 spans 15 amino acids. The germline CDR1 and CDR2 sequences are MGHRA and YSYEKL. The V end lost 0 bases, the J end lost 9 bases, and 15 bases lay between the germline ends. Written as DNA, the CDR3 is TGCGCCAGCAGCCAAGATCCCGGCGGCACGTCGCCCCAGCATTTT. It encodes CASSQDPGGTSPQHF.

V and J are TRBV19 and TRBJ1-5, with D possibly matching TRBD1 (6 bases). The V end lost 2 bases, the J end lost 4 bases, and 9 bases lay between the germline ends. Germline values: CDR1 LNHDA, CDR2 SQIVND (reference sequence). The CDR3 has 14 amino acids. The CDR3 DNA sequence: TGTGCCAGTAGTATAAACAGGGTAAATCAGCCCCAGCATTTT. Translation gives CASSINRVNQPQHF.

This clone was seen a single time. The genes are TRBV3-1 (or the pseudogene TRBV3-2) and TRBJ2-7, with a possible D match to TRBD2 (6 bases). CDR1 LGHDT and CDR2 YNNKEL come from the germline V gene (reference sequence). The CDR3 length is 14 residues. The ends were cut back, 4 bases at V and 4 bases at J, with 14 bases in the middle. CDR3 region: CASSRGTAEYEQYF. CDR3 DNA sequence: TGTGCCAGCAGCCGCGGGACTGCTGAATACGAGCAGTACTTC.

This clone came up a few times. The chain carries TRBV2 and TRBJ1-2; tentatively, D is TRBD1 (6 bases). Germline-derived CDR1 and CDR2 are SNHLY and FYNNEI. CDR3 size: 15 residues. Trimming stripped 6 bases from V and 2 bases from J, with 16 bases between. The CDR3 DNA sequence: TGTGCCAGCAGGGAGTCGTCAGGGGCGAACTATGGCTACACCTTC. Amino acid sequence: CASRESSGANYGYTF.

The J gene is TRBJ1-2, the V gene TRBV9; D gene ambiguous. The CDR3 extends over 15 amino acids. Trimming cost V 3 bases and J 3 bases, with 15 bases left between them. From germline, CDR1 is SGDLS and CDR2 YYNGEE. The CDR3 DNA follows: TGTGCCAGCAGCGCTCTTCATGGGAGCGACTATGGCTACACCTTC. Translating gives CASSALHGSDYGYTF.

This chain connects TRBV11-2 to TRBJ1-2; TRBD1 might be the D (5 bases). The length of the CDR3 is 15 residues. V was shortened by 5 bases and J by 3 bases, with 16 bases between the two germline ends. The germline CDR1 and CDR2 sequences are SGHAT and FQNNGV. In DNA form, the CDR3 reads TGTGCCAGCAGCATAACCAGGGAGGCGGACTATGGCTACACCTTC. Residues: CASSITREADYGYTF.

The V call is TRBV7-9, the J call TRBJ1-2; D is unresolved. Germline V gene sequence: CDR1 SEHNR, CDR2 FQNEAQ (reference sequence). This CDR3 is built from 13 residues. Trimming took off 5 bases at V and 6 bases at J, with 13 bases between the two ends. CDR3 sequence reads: CASSPPLGDGYTF. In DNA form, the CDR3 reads TGTGCCAGCAGCCCCCCGCTCGGGGATGGCTACACCTTC.

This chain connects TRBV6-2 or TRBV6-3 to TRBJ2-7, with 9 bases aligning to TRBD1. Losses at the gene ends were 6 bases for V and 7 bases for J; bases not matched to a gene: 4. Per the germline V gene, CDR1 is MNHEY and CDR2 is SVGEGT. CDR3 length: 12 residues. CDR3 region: CASSHRGLEQYF. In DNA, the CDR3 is TGTGCCAGCAGCCACAGGGGGCTTGAGCAGTACTTC.

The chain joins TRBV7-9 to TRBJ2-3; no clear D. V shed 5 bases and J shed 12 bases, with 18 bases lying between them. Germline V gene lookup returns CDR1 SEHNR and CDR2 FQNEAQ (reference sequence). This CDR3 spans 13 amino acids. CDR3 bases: TGTGCCAGCAGCCCGCCTTTGGGCCAATCTCAGTATTTT. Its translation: CASSPPLGQSQYF.

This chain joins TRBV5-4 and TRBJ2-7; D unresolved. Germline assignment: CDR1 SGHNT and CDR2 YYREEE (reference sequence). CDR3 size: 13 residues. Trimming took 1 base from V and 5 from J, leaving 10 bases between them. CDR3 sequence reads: CASSLSLDDEQYF. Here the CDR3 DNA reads TGTGCCAGCAGCTTGTCGCTAGATGACGAGCAGTACTTC.

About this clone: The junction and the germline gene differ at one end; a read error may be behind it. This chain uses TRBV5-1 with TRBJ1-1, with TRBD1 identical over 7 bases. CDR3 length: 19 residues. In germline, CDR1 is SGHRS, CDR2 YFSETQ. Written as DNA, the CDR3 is TGCGCCCGCAGCCCGGGGGGGTATATGGGGACAGCCTTTTTTGCTGAAGCTTTCTTT. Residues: CARSPGGYMGTAFFAEAFF.

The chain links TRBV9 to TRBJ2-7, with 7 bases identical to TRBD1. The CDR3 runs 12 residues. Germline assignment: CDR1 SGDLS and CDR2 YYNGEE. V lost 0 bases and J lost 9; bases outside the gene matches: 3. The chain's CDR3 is CASSVDGTAQYF. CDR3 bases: TGTGCCAGCAGCGTAGATGGGACAGCGCAGTACTTC.

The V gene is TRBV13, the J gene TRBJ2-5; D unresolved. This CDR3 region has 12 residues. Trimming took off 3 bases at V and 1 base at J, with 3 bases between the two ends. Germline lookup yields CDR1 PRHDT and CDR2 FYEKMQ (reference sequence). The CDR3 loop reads CASSFSQETQYF. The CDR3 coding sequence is TGTGCCAGCAGCTTCAGCCAAGAGACCCAGTACTTC.

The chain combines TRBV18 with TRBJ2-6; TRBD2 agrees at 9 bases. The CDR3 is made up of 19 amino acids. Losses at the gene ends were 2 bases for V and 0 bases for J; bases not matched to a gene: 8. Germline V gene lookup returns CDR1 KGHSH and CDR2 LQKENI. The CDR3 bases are TGTGCCAGCTCACCAAGGCCATTAGCGGGGGTCTCTGGGGCCAACGTCCTGACTTTC. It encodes CASSPRPLAGVSGANVLTF.

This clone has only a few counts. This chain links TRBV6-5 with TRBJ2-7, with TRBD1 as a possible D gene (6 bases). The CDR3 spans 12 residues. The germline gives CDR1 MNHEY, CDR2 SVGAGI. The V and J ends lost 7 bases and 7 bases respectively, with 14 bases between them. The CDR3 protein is CASIRARGEQYF. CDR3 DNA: TGTGCCAGCATCCGCGCGAGGGGGGAGCAGTACTTC.